The 3 T cell receptor beta chains presented below share a single source sample, sequenced in a study of blood T cell repertoires in COVID-19. Generated by immunoSEQ multiplex PCR, the TCRdb table keeps only in-frame clones and is missing some. In the table there are over 400,000 clones, 85% to 90% of which are singletons. Material for sequencing was peripheral blood. These receptors all stem from a woman between 50 and 59 years old with COVID-19, enrolled during active disease.

The gene calls are TRBV28 and TRBJ1-5; D remains ambiguous. The germline V and J ends were trimmed by 3 bases and 7 bases, with 19 bases remaining between them. Looked up from germline, CDR1 is MDHEN and CDR2 is SYDVKM. The CDR3 is 16 residues long. The CDR3 DNA follows: TGTGCCAGCAGTTTCCCGCCTTTACTACGGCGACAGCCCCAGCATTTT. Encoded protein: CASSFPPLLRRQPQHF.

The chain carries TRBV6-5 and TRBJ2-3; TRBD1 matches 8 bases. Unmatched junction bases numbered 6, after V lost 8 bases and J lost 2 bases. The germline V gene has CDR1 MNHEY and CDR2 SVGAGI. This CDR3 comprises 14 residues. In DNA form, the CDR3 reads TGTGCCAGCCCCCGGGACAGGTACACAGATACGCAGTATTTT. Amino acid sequence: CASPRDRYTDTQYF.

This chain joins TRBV12-5 and TRBJ2-5, with D perhaps matching TRBD2 (6 bases). Germline CDR1 LGHNT, CDR2 FRNRAP. V was clipped by 6 bases and J by 5 bases, with 25 bases between them. The CDR3 runs to 17 residues. The CDR3 reads CASGPVEGNPFFETQYF. The CDR3 DNA follows: TGTGCTAGTGGCCCGGTGGAGGGGAACCCCTTCTTTGAGACCCAGTACTTC.